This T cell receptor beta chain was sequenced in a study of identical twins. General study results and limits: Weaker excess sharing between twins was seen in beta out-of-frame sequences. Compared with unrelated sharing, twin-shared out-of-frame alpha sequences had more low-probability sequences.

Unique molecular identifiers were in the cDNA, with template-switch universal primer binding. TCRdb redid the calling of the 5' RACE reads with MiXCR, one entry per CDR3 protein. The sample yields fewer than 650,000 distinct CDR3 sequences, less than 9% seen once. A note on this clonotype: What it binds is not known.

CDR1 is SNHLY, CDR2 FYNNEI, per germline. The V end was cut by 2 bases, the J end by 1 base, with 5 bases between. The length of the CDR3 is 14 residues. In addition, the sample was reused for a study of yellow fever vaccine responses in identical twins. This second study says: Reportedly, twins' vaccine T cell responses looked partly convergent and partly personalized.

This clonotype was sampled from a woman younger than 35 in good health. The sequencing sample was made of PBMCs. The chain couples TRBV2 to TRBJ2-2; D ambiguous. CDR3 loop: CASSELENTGELFF. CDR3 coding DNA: TGTGCCAGCAGTGAATTAGAGAACACCGGGGAGCTGTTTTTT.